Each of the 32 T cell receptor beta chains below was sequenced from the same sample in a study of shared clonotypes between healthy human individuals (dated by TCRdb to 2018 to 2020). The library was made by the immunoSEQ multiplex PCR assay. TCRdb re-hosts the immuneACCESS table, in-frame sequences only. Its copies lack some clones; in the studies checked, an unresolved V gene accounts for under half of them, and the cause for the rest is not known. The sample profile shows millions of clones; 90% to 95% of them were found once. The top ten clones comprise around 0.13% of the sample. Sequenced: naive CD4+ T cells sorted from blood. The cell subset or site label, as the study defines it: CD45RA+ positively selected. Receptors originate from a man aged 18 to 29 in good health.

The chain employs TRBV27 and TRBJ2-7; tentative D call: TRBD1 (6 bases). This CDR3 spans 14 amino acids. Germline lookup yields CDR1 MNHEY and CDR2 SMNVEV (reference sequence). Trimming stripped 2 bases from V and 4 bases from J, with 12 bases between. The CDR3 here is CASSLIQGPYEQYF. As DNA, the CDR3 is TGTGCCAGCAGTTTAATACAGGGACCTTACGAGCAGTACTTC.

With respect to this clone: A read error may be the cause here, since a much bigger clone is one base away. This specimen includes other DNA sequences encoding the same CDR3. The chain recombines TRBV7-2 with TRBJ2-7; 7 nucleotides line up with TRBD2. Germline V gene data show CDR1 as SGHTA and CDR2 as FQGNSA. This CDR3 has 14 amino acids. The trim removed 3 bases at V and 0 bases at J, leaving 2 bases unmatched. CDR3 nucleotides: TGTGCCAGCAGCTTTGGCGGGAGCTCCTACGAGCAGTACTTC. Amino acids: CASSFGGSSYEQYF.

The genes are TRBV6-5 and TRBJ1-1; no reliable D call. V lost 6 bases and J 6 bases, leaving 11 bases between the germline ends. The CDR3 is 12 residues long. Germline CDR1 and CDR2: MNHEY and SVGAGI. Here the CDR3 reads CASSRLASEAFF. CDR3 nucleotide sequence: TGTGCCAGCAGCCGGCTGGCCTCTGAAGCTTTCTTT.

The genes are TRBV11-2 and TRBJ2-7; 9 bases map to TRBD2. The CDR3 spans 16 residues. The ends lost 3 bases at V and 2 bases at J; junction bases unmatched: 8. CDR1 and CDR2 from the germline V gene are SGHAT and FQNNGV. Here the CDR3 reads CASSFTIAGDPYEQYF. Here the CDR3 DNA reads TGTGCCAGCAGCTTTACCATAGCGGGAGACCCCTACGAGCAGTACTTC.

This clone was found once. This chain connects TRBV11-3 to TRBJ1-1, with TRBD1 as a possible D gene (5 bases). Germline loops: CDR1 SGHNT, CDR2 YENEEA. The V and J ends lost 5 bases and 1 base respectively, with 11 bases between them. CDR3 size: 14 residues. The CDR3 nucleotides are TGTGCCAGCAGCAAGAGCACAGGGAACACTGAAGCTTTCTTT. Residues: CASSKSTGNTEAFF.

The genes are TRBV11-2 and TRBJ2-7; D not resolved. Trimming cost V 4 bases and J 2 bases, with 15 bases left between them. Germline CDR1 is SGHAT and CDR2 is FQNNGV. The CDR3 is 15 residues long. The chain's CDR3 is CASSSLMVEPYEQYF. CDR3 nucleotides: TGTGCCAGCAGCTCCCTCATGGTGGAGCCCTACGAGCAGTACTTC. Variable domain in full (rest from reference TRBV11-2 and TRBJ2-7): EAGVAQSPRYKIIEKRQSVAFWCNPISGHATLYWYQQILGQGPKLLIQFQNNGVVDDSQLPKDRFSAERLKGVDSTLKIQPAKLEDSAVYLCASSSLMVEPYEQYFGPGTRLTVT.

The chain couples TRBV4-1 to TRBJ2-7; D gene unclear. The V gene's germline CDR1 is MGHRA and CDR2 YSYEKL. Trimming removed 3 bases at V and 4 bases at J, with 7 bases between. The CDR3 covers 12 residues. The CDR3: CASSHDTYEQYF. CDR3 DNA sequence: TGCGCCAGCAGCCACGACACGTACGAGCAGTACTTC.

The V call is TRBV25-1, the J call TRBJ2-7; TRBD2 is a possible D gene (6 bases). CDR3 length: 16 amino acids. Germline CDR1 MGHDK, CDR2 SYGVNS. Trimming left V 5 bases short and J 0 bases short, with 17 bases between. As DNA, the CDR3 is TGTGCCAGCAGTATGTCTGATGGGACTGGCTCCTACGAGCAGTACTTC. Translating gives CASSMSDGTGSYEQYF.

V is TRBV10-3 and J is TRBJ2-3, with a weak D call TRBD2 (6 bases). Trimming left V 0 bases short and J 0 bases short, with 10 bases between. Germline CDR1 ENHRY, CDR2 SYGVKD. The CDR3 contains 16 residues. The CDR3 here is CAISESLATSTDTQYF. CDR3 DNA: TGTGCCATCAGTGAGTCGCTAGCGACTAGCACAGATACGCAGTATTTT.

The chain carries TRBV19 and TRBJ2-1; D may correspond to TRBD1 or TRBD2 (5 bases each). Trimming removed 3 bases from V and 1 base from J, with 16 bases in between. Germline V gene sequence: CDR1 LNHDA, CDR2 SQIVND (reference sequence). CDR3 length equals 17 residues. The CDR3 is CASSMTGAQTSYNEQFF. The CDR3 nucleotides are TGTGCCAGTAGTATGACCGGGGCCCAAACTTCCTACAATGAGCAGTTCTTC.

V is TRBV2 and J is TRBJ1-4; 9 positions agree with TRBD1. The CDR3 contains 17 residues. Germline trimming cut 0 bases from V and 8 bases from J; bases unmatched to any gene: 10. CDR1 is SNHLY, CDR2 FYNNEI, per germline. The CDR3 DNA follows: TGTGCCAGCAGTGAAGCTAGGGGGACAGGGAATAGCGAAAAACTGTTTTTT. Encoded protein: CASSEARGTGNSEKLFF. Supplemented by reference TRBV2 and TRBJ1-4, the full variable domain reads EPEVTQTPSHQVTQMGQEVILRCVPISNHLYFYWYRQILGQKVEFLVSFYNNEISEKSEIFDDQFSVERPDGSNFTLKIRSTKLEDSAMYFCASSEARGTGNSEKLFFGSGTQLSVL.

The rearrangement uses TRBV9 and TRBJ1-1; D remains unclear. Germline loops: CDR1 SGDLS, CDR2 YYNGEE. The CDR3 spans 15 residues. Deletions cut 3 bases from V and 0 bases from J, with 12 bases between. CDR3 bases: TGTGCCAGCAGCGCAGGACTGAGGATGAACACTGAAGCTTTCTTT. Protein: CASSAGLRMNTEAFF.

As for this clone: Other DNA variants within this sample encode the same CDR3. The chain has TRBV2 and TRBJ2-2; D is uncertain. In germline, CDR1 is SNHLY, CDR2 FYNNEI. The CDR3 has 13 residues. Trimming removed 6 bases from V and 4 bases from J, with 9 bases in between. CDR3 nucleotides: TGTGCCAGCAGCGGAGAGGCCACCGGGGAGCTGTTTTTT. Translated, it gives CASSGEATGELFF.

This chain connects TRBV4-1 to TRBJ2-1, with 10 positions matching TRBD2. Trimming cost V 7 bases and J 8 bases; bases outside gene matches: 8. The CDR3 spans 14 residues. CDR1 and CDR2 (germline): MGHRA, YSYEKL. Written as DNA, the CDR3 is TGCGCCAGCAAAGAAGCGGGGGGGCGCGATGAGCAGTTCTTC. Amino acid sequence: CASKEAGGRDEQFF.

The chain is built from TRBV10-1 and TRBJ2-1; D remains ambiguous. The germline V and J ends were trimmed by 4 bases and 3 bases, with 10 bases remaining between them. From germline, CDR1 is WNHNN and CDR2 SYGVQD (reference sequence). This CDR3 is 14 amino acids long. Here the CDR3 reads CASSGGSYYNEQFF. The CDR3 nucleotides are TGCGCCAGCAGTGGGGGAAGCTACTACAATGAGCAGTTCTTC.

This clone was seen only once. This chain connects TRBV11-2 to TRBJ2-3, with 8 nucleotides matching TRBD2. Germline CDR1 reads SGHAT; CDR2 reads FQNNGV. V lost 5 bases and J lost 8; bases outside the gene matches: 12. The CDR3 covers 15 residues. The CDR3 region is CASSPKGLGGGTQYF. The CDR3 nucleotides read TGTGCCAGCAGCCCTAAGGGACTAGGCGGAGGTACGCAGTATTTT.

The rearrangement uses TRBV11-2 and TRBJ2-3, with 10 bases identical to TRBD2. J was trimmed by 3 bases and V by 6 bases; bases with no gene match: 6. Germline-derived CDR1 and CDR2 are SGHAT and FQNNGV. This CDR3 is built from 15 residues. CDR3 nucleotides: TGTGCCAGCAGGGTAGCGGGAGGTACGACAGATACGCAGTATTTT. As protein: CASRVAGGTTDTQYF. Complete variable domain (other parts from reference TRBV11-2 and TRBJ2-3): EAGVAQSPRYKIIEKRQSVAFWCNPISGHATLYWYQQILGQGPKLLIQFQNNGVVDDSQLPKDRFSAERLKGVDSTLKIQPAKLEDSAVYLCASRVAGGTTDTQYFGPGTRLTVL.

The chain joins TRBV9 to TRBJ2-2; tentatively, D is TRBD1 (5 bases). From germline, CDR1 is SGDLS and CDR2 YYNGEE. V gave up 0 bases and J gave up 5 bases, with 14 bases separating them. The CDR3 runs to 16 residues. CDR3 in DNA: TGTGCCAGCAGCGTAGGAGCCAGCCCAGGGACCGGGGAGCTGTTTTTT. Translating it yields CASSVGASPGTGELFF. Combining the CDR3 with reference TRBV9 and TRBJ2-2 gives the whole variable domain DSGVTQTPKHLITATGQRVTLRCSPRSGDLSVYWYQQSLDQGLQFLIQYYNGEERAKGNILERFSAQQFPDLHSELNLSSLELGDSALYFCASSVGASPGTGELFFGEGSRLTVL.

CDR3: CTSSQDPLGSRNQPQHF. The CDR3 bases are TGCACCAGCAGCCAAGACCCATTAGGGAGTCGCAATCAGCCCCAGCATTTT. The chain joins TRBV1 to TRBJ1-5. TRBV1 constitutes a pseudogene. The CDR3 consists of 17 residues.

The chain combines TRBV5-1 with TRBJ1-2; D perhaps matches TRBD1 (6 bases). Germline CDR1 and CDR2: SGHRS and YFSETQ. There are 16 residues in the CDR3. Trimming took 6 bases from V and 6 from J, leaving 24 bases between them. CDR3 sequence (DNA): TGCGCCAGCACCACCGAAATGGGCAGGGGTGCCCATGGCTACACCTTC. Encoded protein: CASTTEMGRGAHGYTF.

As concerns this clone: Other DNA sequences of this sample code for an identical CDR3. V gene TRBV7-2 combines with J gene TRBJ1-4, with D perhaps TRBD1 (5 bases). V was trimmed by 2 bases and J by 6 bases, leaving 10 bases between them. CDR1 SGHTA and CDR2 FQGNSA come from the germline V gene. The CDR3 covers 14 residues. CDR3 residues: CASSLRGRDEKLFF. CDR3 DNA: TGTGCCAGCAGCTTAAGGGGAAGGGATGAAAAACTGTTTTTT.

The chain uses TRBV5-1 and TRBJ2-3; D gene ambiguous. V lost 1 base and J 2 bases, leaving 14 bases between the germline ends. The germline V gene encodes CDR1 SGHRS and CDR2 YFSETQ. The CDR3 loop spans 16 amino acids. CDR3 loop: CASSLIGQTNTDTQYF. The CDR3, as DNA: TGCGCCAGCAGCTTGATCGGGCAAACGAACACAGATACGCAGTATTTT.

The CDR3 bases are TGTGCCATTTGGGACAGGGGTGCTCCCCGGGAGCTGTTTTTT. Encoded protein: CAIWDRGAPRELFF. This rearrangement joins TRBV10-3 to TRBJ2-2, with 10 nucleotides matching TRBD1. From germline, CDR1 is ENHRY and CDR2 SYGVKD. With 9 bases clipped from V and 9 bases from J, the junction kept 10 bases outside the gene matches. This CDR3 comprises 14 residues.

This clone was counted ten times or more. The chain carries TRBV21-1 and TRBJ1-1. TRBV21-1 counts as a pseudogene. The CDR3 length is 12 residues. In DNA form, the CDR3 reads TGTGCCGACCGGAGGGGGATAACTGAAGCTTTCTTT. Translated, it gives CADRRGITEAFF.

The CDR3 bases are TGTGCCAGCAGCTTGGTACAGGGACGCCAAGAGACCCAGTACTTC. Protein product: CASSLVQGRQETQYF. The chain recombines TRBV11-2 with TRBJ2-5, with a possible D match to TRBD1 (6 bases). Germline values: CDR1 SGHAT, CDR2 FQNNGV. The V gene lost 3 bases and the J gene lost 1 base, with 12 bases spanning the gap. The CDR3 runs to 15 residues.

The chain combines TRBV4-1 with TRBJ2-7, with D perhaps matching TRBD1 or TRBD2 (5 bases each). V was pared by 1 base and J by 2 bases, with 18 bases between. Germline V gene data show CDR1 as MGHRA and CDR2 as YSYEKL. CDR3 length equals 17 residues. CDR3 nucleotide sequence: TGCGCCAGCAGCCAAGCCCAGGGAGCACACGCGACCTACGAGCAGTACTTC. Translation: CASSQAQGAHATYEQYF.

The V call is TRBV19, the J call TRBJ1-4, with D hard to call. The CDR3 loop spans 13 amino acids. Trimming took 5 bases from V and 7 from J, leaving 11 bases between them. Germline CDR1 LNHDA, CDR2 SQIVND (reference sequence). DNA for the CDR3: TGTGCCAGTAGTCCCCGAATCTTTGAAAAACTGTTTTTT. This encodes CASSPRIFEKLFF.

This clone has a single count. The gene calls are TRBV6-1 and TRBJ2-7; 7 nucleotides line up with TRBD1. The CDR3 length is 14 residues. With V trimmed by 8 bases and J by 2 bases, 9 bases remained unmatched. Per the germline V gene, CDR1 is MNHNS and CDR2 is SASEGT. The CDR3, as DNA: TGTGCCAGCTTTAACCTAGGACAGGCCTACGAGCAGTACTTC. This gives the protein CASFNLGQAYEQYF.

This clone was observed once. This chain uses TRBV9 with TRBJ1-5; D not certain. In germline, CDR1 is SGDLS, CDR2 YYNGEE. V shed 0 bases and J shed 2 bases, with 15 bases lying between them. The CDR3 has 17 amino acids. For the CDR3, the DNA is TGTGCCAGCAGCGTAGAGGACGGGCTTGGTGGCAATCAGCCCCAGCATTTT. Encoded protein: CASSVEDGLGGNQPQHF.

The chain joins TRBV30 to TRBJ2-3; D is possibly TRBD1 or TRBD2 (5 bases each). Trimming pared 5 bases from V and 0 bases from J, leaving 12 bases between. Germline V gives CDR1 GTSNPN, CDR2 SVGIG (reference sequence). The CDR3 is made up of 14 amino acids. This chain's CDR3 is CAWGDGASTDTQYF. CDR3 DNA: TGTGCCTGGGGGGACGGGGCCAGCACAGATACGCAGTATTTT.

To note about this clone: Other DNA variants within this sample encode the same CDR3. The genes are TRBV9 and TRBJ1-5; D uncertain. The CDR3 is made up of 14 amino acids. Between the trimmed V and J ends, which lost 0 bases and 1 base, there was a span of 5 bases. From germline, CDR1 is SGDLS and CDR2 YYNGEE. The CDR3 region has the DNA TGTGCCAGCAGCGTAGCGGGGAGCAATCAGCCCCAGCATTTT. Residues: CASSVAGSNQPQHF.

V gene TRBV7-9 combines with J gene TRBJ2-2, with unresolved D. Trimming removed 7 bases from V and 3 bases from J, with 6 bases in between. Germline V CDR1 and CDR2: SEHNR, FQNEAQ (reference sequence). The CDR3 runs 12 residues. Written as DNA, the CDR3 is TGTGCCAGCATTAGGGACACCGGGGAGCTGTTTTTT. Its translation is CASIRDTGELFF. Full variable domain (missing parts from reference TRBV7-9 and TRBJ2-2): DTGVSQNPRHKITKRGQNVTFRCDPISEHNRLYWYRQTLGQGPEFLTYFQNEAQLEKSRLLSDRFSAERPKGSFSTLEIQRTEQGDSAMYLCASIRDTGELFFGEGSRLTVL.